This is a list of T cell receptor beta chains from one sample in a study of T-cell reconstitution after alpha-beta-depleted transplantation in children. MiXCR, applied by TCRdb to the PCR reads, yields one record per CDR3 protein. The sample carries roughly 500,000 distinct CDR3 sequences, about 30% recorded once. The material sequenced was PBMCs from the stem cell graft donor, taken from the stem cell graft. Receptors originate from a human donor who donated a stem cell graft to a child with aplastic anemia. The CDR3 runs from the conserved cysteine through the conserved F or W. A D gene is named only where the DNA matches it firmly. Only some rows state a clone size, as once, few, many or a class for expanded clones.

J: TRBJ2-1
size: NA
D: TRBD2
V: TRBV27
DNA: TGTGCCAGCAGCTCCCTCTTGTCTAGCGGGAACTACAATGAGCAGTTCTTC
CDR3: CASSSLLSSGNYNEQFF

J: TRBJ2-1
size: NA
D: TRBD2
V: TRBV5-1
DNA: TGCGCCAGCCTCCCTTCGGGAGGGGCGTACAATGAGCAGTTCTTC
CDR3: CASLPSGGAYNEQFF

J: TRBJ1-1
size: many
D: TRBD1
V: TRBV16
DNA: TGTGCCAGCAGTCGTAACCGGGACAGGGGAGGAGCTTTCTTT
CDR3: CASSRNRDRGGAFF

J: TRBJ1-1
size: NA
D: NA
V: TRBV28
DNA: TGTGCCAGCAGTTTCCCCCTGGGGGCGATGAACACTGAAGCTTTCTTT
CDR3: CASSFPLGAMNTEAFF

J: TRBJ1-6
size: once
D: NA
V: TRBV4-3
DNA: TGCGCCAGCAGCCCCAGTAGGGCAGGGAATTCACCCCTCCACTTT
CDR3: CASSPSRAGNSPLHF

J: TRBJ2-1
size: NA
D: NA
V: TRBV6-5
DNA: TGTGCCAGCAGTTCCCGGGGTAGCCAAGTCTCCTACAATGAGCAGTTCTTC
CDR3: CASSSRGSQVSYNEQFF

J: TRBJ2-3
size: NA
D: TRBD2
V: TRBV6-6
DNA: TGTGCCTCACGCGGGGGATCAGATACGCAGTATTTT
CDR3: CASRGGSDTQYF

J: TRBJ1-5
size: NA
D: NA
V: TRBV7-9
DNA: TGTGCCAGCAGCGCTCCAGGTGGCGGCAATCAGCCCCAGCATTTT
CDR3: CASSAPGGGNQPQHF

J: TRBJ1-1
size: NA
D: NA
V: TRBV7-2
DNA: TGTGCCAGCAGACTAGGACTTTCGAACCCTGAAGCTTTCTTT
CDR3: CASRLGLSNPEAFF

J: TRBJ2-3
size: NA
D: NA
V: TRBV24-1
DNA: TGTGCCACCAGTGTCCCCACGGGAACAGATACGCAGTATTTT
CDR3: CATSVPTGTDTQYF

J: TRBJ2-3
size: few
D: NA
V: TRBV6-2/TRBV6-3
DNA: TGTGCCAGCAGTTACTCGATACGAGAAACCCCCCGAGAAGATACGCAGTATTTT
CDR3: CASSYSIRETPREDTQYF

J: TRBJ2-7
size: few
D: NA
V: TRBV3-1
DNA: TGTGCCAGCAGCCAAGGGACAAGGGCGAGGTACGAGCAGTACTTC
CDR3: CASSQGTRARYEQYF

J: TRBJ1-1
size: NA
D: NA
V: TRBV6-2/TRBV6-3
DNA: TGTGCCAGCAGTTACTCACAGCCAGCGAACACTGAAGCTTTCTTT
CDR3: CASSYSQPANTEAFF

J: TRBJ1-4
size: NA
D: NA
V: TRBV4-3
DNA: TGCGCCAGCAGCCAAGTAGTAAGGAAGACGGTAACTAATGAAAAACTGTTTTTT
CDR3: CASSQVVRKTVTNEKLFF

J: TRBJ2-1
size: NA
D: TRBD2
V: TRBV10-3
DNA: TGTGCCATCAGTGAGGGCCCGGGACTAGCGGGAGCCTATGAGCAGTTCTTC
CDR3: CAISEGPGLAGAYEQFF

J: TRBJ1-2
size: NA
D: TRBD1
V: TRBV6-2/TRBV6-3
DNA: TGTGCCAGCAGTTACGAATCGGGACAGGGCTATGGCTACACCTTC
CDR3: CASSYESGQGYGYTF

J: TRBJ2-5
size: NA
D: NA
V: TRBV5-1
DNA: TGCGCCAGCAGAGGTTCCGGGAGCACCGAGACCCAGTACTTC
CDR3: CASRGSGSTETQYF

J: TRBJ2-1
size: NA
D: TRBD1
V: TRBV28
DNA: TGTGCCAGCAGATCAACCGGGACAGGGCAGTTCTTC
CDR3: CASRSTGTGQFF

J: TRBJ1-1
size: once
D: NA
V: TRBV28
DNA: TGTGCCAGCAGTTTAACCTGGACAGCTGAAGCTTTCTTT
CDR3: CASSLTWTAEAFF

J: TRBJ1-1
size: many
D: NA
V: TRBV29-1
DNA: TGCAGCGTTGATCGGCAGGGCGCATTCTCAGCTTTCTTT
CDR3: CSVDRQGAFSAFF

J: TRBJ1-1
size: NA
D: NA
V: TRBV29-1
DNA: TGCAGCGTCTTATGGCTTGAGAACACTGAAGCTTTCTTT
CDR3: CSVLWLENTEAFF

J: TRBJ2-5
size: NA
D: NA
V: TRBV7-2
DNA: TGTGCCAGCAGCTTAGTAACGGGAGAAACCCAGACCCAGTACTTC
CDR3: CASSLVTGETQTQYF

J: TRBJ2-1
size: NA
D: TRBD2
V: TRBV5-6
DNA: TGTGCCAGCAGCTTCCCTGGACTAGCGGGAAGGGTCTACAATGAGCAGTTCTTC
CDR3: CASSFPGLAGRVYNEQFF

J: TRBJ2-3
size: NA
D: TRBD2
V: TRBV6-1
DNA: TGTGCCAGCAGCTTGGGGGGGGGAACCACAGATACGCAGTATTTT
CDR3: CASSLGGGTTDTQYF

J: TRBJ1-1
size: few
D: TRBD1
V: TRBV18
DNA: TGTGCCAGCTCCGTGGACAGGGCGGCCACTGAAGCTTTCTTT
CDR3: CASSVDRAATEAFF

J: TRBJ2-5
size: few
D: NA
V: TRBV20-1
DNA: TGCAGTGCTAGAGTTTCGTCCGTTTCCAAGACCCAGTACTTC
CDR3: CSARVSSVSKTQYF

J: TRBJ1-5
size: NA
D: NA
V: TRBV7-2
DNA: TGTGCCAGCAGCTTAGTGGGGACGGGTCAGCCCCAGCATTTT
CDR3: CASSLVGTGQPQHF

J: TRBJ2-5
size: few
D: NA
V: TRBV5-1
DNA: TGCGCCAGTCAAGCGGACAAAGAGACCCAGTACTTC
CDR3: CASQADKETQYF

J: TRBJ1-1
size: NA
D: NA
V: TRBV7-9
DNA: TGTGCCAGCAGCGCCTCGGTGGCATTTGGGGACACTGAAGCTTTCTTT
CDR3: CASSASVAFGDTEAFF

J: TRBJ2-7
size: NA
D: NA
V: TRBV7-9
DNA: TGTGCCAGCAGCTTGAAGGACCTAAGAGAGCAGTACTTC
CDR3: CASSLKDLREQYF

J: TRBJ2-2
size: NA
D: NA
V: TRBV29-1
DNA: TGCAGCGTTGTGGGCTACACCGGGGAGCTGTTTTTT
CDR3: CSVVGYTGELFF

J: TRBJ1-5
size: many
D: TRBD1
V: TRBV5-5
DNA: TGTGCCAGCAGCTTGGCCTCGAGACAGGGACAACAGCCCCAGCATTTT
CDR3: CASSLASRQGQQPQHF

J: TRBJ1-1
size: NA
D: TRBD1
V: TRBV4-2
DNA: TGTGCCAGCAGCGAACAGGGGAAGCAGGACACTGAAGCTTTCTTT
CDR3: CASSEQGKQDTEAFF

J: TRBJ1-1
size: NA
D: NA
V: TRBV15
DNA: TGTGCCACCAGCTCCGGGACCCTGACTGGAGCTTTCTTT
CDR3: CATSSGTLTGAFF

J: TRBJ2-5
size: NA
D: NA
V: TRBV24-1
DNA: TGTGCCACCAGTGACCTGGGGACACAAGAGACCCAGTACTTC
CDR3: CATSDLGTQETQYF

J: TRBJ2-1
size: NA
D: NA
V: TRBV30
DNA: TGTGCCTGGAGCCAAGGGGGGTACGGACCAGGGGCTGAGCAGTTCTTC
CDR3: CAWSQGGYGPGAEQFF

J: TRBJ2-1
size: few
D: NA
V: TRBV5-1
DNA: TGCGCCAGCAGCTGGATAGGGGTTGAGCAGTTCTTC
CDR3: CASSWIGVEQFF

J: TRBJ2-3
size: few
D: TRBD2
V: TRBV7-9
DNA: TGTGCCAGCAGCGATGGACTAGCGGGAGTGCGCACAGATACGCAGTATTTT
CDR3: CASSDGLAGVRTDTQYF

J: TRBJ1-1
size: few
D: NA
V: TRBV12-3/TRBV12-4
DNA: TGTGCCAGCAGTTTAGTACCAGACACTGAAGCTTTCTTT
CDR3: CASSLVPDTEAFF

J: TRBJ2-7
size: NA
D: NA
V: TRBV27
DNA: TGTGCCAGCAGTTTATCGGAGAGCTCCTACGAGCAGTACTTC
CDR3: CASSLSESSYEQYF

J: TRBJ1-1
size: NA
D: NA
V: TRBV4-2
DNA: TGTGCCAGCAGCCGGACCGGGACATTCACTGAAGCTTTCTTT
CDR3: CASSRTGTFTEAFF

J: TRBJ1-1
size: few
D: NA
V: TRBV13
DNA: TGTGCCAGCAGCTTAGACGGGGGCCCTGAAGCTTTCTTT
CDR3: CASSLDGGPEAFF

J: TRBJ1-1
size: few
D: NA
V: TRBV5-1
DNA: TGCGCCAGCAGCTTGGTACAGACTGAAGCTTTCTTT
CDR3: CASSLVQTEAFF

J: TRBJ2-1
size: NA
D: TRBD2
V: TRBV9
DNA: TGTGCCAGCAGCGTAGAATGGGGGACTAGCGGCAATGAGCAGTTCTTC
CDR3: CASSVEWGTSGNEQFF

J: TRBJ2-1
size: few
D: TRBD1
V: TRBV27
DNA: TGTGCCAGCAGTTTAAACAGGGGGTCCTACAATGAGCAGTTCTTC
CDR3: CASSLNRGSYNEQFF

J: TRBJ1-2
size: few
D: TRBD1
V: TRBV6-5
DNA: TGTGCCAGCAGTTCAGACTTACAGGGGATTCGGGGCTACACCTTC
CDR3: CASSSDLQGIRGYTF

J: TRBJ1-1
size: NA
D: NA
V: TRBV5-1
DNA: TGCGCCAGCAGAACCCAGGGGTCGAACACTGAAGCTTTCTTT
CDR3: CASRTQGSNTEAFF

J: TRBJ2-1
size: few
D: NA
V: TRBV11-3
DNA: TGTGCCAGCAGCTTAGTCTCACAGAAAGTGGTCTTC
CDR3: CASSLVSQKVVF

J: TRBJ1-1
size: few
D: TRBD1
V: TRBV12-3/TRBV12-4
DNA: TGTGCCAGCATACCACCGACAGGGTGGACTGAAGCTTTCTTT
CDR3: CASIPPTGWTEAFF

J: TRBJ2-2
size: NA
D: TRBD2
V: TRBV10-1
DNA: TGCGCCAGCAGTAGGACTAGCGGGAGGGAGAACACCGGGGAGCTGTTTTTT
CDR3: CASSRTSGRENTGELFF

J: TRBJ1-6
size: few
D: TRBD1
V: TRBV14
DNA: TGTGCCAGCAGCCACTGGGACAGCCGATATAATTCACCCCTCCACTTT
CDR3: CASSHWDSRYNSPLHF

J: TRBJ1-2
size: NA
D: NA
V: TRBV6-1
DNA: TGTGCCAGCAGTGAATTCCGTCCCTCCTCCGGAGACTATGGCTACACCTTC
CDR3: CASSEFRPSSGDYGYTF

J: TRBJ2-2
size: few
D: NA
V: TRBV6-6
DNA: TGTGCCAGCACTCCAGAGGGGGTAGGGGAGCTGTTTTTT
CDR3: CASTPEGVGELFF

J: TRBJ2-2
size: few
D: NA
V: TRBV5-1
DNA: TGCGCCAGCAGCTCCACCCCGACAGCCAGCGGGGAGCTGTTTTTT
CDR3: CASSSTPTASGELFF

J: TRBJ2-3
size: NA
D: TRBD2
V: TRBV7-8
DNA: TGTGCCAGCAGCTTGTCTAGCGGGTCCGATACGCAGTATTTT
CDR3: CASSLSSGSDTQYF